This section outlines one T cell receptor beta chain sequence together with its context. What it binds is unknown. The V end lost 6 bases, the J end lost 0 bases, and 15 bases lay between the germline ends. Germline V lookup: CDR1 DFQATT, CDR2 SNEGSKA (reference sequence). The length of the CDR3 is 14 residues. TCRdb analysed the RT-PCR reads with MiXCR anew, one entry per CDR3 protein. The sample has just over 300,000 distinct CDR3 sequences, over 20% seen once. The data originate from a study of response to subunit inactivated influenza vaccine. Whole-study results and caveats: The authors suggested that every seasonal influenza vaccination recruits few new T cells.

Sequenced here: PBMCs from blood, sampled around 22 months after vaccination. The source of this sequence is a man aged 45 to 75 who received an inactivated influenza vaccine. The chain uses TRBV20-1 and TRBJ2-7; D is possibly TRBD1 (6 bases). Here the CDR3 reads CSAVPGASSYEQYF. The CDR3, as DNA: TGCAGTGCGGTTCCAGGGGCTAGCTCCTACGAGCAGTACTTC.